This T cell receptor (beta chain) comes out of a study of T cell changes during pregnancy in multiple sclerosis. Germline CDR1 is SGHRS and CDR2 is YFSETQ. The CDR3 has 13 amino acids. V lost 8 bases and J lost 3, with 12 bases in between. Method: immunoSEQ multiplex PCR; TCRdb's copy keeps in-frame clones and lacks some. Altogether roughly 48,000 clones are present, just over 85% being singletons, with the ten largest covering 1% to 1.5%. The V and J genes are TRBV5-1 and TRBJ1-5, with D hard to call. This material consisted of CD4+ T cells from peripheral blood mononuclear cells, taken in the second trimester of pregnancy. The TCR sequence derives from a female donor with multiple sclerosis, enrolled in a pregnancy study. DNA for the CDR3: TGCGCCAGTCGGGATCGGGACAATCAGCCCCAGCATTTT. It translates to CASRDRDNQPQHF.